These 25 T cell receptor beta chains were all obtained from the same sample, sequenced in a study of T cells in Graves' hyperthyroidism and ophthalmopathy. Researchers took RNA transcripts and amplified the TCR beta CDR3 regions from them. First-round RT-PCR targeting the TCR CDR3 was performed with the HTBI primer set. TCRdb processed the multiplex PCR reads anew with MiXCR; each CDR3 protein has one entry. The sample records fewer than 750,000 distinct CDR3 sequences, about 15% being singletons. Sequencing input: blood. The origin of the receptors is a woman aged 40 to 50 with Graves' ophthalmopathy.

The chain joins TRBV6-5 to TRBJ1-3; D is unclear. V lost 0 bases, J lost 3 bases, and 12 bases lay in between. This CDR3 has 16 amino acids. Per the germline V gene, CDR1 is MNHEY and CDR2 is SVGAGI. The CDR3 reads CASSYSVGWGGNTIYF. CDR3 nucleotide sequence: TGTGCCAGCAGTTACTCGGTTGGATGGGGTGGAAACACCATATATTTT.

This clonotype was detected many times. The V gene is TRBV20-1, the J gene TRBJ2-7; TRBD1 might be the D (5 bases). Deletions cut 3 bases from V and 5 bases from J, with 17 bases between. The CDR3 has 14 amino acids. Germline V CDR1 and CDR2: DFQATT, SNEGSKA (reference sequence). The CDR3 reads CSASRSRVQDEQYF. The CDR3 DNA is TGCAGTGCTAGTAGGTCCAGGGTGCAGGACGAGCAGTACTTC.

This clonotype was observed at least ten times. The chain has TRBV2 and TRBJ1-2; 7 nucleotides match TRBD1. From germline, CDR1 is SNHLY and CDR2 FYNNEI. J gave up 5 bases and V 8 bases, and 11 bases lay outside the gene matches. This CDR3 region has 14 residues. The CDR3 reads CASLPNRGGYGYTF. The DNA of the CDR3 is TGTGCCAGCCTTCCCAACAGGGGCGGGTATGGCTACACCTTC.

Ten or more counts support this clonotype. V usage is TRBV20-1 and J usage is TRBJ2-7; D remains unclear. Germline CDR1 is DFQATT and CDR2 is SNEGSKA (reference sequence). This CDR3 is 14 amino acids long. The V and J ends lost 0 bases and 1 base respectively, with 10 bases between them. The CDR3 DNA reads TGCAGTGCTAGAGATATGGACGGATCCTACGAGCAGTACTTC. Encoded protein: CSARDMDGSYEQYF.

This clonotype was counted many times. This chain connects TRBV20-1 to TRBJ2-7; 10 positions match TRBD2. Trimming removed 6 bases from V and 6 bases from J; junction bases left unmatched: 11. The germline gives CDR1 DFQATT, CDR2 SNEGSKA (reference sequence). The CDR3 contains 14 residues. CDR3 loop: CSAPGPAGGLEQYF. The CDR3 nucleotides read TGCAGTGCCCCCGGGCCAGCGGGAGGGCTCGAGCAGTACTTC.

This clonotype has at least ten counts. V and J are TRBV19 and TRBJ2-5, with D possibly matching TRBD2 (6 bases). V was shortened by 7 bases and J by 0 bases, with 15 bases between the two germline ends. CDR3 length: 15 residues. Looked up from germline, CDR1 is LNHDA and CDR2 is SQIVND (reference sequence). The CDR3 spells CASTLGAGHQETQYF. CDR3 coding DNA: TGTGCCAGTACTCTTGGCGCGGGGCACCAAGAGACCCAGTACTTC.

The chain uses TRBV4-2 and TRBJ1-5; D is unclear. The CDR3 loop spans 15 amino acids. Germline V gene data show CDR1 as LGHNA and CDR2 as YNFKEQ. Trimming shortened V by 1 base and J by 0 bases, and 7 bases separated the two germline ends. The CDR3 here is CASSQGSYSNQPQHF. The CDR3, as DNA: TGTGCCAGCAGCCAAGGGTCTTATAGCAATCAGCCCCAGCATTTT.

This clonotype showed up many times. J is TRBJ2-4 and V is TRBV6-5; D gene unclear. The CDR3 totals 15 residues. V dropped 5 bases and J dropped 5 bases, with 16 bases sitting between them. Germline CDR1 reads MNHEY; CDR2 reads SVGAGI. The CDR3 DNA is TGTGCCAGCAGTCACACCGACATGATCGAAAACATTCAGTACTTC. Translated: CASSHTDMIENIQYF.

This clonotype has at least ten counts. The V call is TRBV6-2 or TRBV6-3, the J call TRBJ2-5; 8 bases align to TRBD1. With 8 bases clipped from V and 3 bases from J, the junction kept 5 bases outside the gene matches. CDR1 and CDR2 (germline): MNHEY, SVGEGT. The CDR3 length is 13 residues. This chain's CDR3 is CASCEQGEETQYF. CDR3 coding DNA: TGTGCCAGCTGTGAACAGGGGGAAGAGACCCAGTACTTC.

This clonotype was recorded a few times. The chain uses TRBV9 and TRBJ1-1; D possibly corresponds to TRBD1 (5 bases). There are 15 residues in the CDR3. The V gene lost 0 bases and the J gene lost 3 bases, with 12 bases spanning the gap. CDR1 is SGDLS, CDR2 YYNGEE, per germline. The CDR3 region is CASSVGGHPDTEAFF. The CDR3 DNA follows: TGTGCCAGCAGCGTAGGAGGACACCCCGACACTGAAGCTTTCTTT.

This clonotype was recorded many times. This CDR3 is CASSEAASGSYEQYF. The DNA of the CDR3 is TGTGCCAGCAGTGAGGCGGCTAGCGGGAGCTACGAGCAGTACTTC. The rearrangement uses TRBV6-1 and TRBJ2-7; 10 nucleotides align to TRBD2. CDR1 and CDR2 (germline): MNHNS, SASEGT. The CDR3 spans 15 residues. V was pared by 3 bases and J by 3 bases, with 5 bases of the junction left unmatched.

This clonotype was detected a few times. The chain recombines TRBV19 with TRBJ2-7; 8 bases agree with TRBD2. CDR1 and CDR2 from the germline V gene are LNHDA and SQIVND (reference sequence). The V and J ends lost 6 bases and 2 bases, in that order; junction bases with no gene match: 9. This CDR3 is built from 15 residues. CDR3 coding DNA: TGTGCCAGTAGCCCTTTGGGACTAGGAACCTACGAGCAGTACTTC. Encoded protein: CASSPLGLGTYEQYF.

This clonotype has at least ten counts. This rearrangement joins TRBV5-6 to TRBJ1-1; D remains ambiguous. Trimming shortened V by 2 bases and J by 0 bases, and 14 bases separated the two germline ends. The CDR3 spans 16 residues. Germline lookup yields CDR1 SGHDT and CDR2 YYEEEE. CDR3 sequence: CASSFGTDLLNTEAFF. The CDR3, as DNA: TGTGCCAGCAGCTTCGGTACAGACTTATTGAACACTGAAGCTTTCTTT.

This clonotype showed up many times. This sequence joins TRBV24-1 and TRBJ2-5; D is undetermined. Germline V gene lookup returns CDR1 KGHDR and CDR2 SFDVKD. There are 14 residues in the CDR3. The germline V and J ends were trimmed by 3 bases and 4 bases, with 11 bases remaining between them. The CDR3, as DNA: TGTGCCACCAGTGATCCTGTCACCGGAGAGACCCAGTACTTC. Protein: CATSDPVTGETQYF.

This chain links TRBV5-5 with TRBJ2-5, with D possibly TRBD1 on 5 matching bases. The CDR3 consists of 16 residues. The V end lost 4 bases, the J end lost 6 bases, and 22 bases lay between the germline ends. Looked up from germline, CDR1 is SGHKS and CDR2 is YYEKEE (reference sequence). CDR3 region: CASSPGAAGMVKTQYF. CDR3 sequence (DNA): TGTGCCAGCAGCCCCGGTGCGGCAGGGATGGTAAAGACCCAGTACTTC.

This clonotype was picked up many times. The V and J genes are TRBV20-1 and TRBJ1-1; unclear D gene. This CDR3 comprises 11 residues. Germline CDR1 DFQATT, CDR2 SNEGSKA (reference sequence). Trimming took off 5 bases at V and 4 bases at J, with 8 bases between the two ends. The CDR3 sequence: CSASSLTEAFF. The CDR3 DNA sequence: TGCAGTGCTTCCAGCCTCACTGAAGCTTTCTTT.

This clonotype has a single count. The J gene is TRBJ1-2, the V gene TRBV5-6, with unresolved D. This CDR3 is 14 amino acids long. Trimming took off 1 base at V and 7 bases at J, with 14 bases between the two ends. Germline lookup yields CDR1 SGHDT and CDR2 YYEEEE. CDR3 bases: TGTGCCAGCAGCTTGAATCGCCTGCCGGGTGGCTACACCTTC. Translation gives CASSLNRLPGGYTF.

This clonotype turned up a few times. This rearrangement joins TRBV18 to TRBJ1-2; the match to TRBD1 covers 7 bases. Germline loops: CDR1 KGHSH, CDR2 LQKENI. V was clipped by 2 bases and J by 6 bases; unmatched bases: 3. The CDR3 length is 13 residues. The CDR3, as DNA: TGTGCCAGCTCACCAACGACAGGGAATGGCTACACCTTC. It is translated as CASSPTTGNGYTF. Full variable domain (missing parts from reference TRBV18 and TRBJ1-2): NAGVMQNPRHLVRRRGQEARLRCSPMKGHSHVYWYRQLPEEGLKFMVYLQKENIIDESGMPKERFSAEFPKEGPSILRIQQVVRGDSAAYFCASSPTTGNGYTFGSGTRLTVV.

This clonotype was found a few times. The CDR3 reads CASSTRQAANYGYTF. For the CDR3, the DNA is TGTGCCAGCAGCACGCGACAGGCAGCTAACTATGGCTACACCTTC. The chain employs TRBV7-2 and TRBJ1-2; maybe TRBD1 (6 bases). V was cut by 5 bases and J by 0 bases, with 13 bases left in between. CDR1 SGHTA and CDR2 FQGNSA come from the germline V gene. CDR3 length: 15 amino acids.

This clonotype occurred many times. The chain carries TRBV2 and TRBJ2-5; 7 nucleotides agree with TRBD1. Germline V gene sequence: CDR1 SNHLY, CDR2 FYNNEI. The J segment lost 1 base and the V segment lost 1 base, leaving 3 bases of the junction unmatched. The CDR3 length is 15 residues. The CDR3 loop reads CASSEVRTGQETQYF. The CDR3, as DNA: TGTGCCAGCAGTGAAGTGAGGACAGGCCAAGAGACCCAGTACTTC.

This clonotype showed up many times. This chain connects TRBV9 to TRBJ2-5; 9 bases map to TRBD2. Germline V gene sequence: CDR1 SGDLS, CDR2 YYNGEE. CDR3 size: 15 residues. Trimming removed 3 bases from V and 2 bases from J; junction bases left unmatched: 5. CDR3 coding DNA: TGTGCCAGCAGCGCAACTAGCGGGCCACAAGAGACCCAGTACTTC. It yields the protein CASSATSGPQETQYF.

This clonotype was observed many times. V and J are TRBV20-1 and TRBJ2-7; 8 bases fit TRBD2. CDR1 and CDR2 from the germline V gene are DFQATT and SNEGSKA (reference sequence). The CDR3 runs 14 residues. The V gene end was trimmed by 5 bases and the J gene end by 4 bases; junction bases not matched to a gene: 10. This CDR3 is CSAESSGRLYEQYF. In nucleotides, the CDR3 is TGCAGTGCTGAATCCAGCGGGAGACTGTACGAGCAGTACTTC.

The DNA for the CDR3 is TGCGCCAGCAGCCAAGGACAGGGGGCTTCACCCCTCCACTTT. Its protein product is CASSQGQGASPLHF. J is TRBJ1-6 and V is TRBV4-1; 10 nucleotides align to TRBD1. CDR1 is MGHRA, CDR2 YSYEKL, per germline. Losses at the gene ends were 1 base for V and 9 bases for J; bases not matched to a gene: 0. The CDR3 totals 14 residues.

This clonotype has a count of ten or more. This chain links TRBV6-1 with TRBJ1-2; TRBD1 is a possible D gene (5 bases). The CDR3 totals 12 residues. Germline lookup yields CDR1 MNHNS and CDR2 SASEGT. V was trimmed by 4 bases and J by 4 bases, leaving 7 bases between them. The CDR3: CASSGDSYGYTF. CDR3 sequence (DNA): TGTGCCAGCAGTGGAGACAGCTATGGCTACACCTTC.

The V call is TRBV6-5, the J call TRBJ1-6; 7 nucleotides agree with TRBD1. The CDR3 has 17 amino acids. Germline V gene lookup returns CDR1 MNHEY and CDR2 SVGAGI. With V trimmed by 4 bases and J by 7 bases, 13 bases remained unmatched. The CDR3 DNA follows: TGTGCCAGCAGTTCGTTCTCACCGGGACAGAGAAATTCACCCCTCCACTTT. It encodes CASSSFSPGQRNSPLHF.